These 18 T cell receptor beta chains share one sample of origin, sequenced in a study of blood T cell repertoires in COVID-19. Some clones are missing from TCRdb's copy, which holds only in-frame ones; the method was immunoSEQ multiplex PCR. This table has 200,000 to 300,000 clones, about 88% appearing once. The material sequenced was peripheral blood. The receptors shown here come from a man younger than 45 with active or convalescent COVID-19.

V usage is TRBV12-3 or TRBV12-4 and J usage is TRBJ1-4; D is perhaps TRBD1 (5 bases). The length of the CDR3 is 13 residues. Deletions cut 6 bases from V and 2 bases from J, with 7 bases between. The CDR3 spells CASSRVTNEKLFF. As DNA, the CDR3 is TGTGCCAGCAGCAGGGTGACTAATGAAAAACTGTTTTTT.

V is TRBV6-5 and J is TRBJ2-5; the D gene is possibly TRBD1 (7 bases). CDR3 length equals 15 residues. Per germline, CDR1 MNHEY and CDR2 SVGAGI. Trimming cost V 5 bases and J 4 bases, with 17 bases left between them. In DNA form, the CDR3 reads TGTGCCAGCAGTCGCCCGGCAGGGGGAGGAGAGACCCAGTACTTC. It codes for CASSRPAGGGETQYF.

V and J are TRBV25-1 and TRBJ1-1; no firm D call. Trimming removed 4 bases at V and 0 bases at J, with 6 bases between. This CDR3 region has 13 residues. Per germline, CDR1 MGHDK and CDR2 SYGVNS. The CDR3 here is CASSGTMNTEAFF. CDR3 DNA: TGTGCCAGCAGTGGTACTATGAACACTGAAGCTTTCTTT. Supplemented by reference TRBV25-1 and TRBJ1-1, the full variable domain reads EADIYQTPRYLVIGTGKKITLECSQTMGHDKMYWYQQDPGMELHLIHYSYGVNSTEKGDLSSESTVSRIRTEHFPLTLESARPSHTSQYLCASSGTMNTEAFFGQGTRLTVV.

This clone was counted between two and nine times. The chain links TRBV29-1 to TRBJ1-5; 9 bases agree with TRBD1. The germline V gene has CDR1 SQVTM and CDR2 ANQGSEA. The junction had 5 bases not matched to a gene; V was cut back by 6 bases and J by 5 bases. This CDR3 comprises 13 residues. The CDR3 DNA sequence: TGCAGCGTGGGACAGGGACCCGATCAGCCCCAGCATTTT. This sequence encodes CSVGQGPDQPQHF.

The CDR3 reads CASSLGTGGYGYTF. In nucleotides, the CDR3 is TGTGCCAGCAGCTTAGGTACAGGGGGCTATGGCTACACCTTC. The chain carries TRBV7-2 and TRBJ1-2; 8 nucleotides match TRBD1. The CDR3 is 14 amino acids. The V segment lost 1 base and the J segment 4 bases; nucleotides outside the gene matches: 2. The germline V gene encodes CDR1 SGHTA and CDR2 FQGNSA.

The rearrangement uses TRBV6-4 and TRBJ2-1, with TRBD2 identical over 7 bases. The CDR3 contains 14 residues. Per the germline V gene, CDR1 is MRHNA and CDR2 is SNTAGT. The V gene end was trimmed by 7 bases and the J gene end by 0 bases; junction bases not matched to a gene: 3. CDR3 bases: TGTGCCAGCAACTCGGGGGGCTCCTACAATGAGCAGTTCTTC. Translation: CASNSGGSYNEQFF.

The J gene is TRBJ1-1, the V gene TRBV7-2; D is ambiguous. The germline gives CDR1 SGHTA, CDR2 FQGNSA. Trimming shortened V by 1 base and J by 1 base, and 16 bases separated the two germline ends. CDR3 length: 17 residues. The CDR3 nucleotides are TGTGCCAGCAGCTTAGGTCGGGTGTGGCAGAAGAACACTGAAGCTTTCTTT. Residues: CASSLGRVWQKNTEAFF.

The chain couples TRBV5-6 to TRBJ1-3, with D uncertain. This CDR3 has 15 residues. The germline gives CDR1 SGHDT, CDR2 YYEEEE. Trimming stripped 0 bases from V and 0 bases from J, with 7 bases between. DNA of the CDR3: TGTGCCAGCAGCTTGGGGCTTTACTCTGGAAACACCATATATTTT. Residues: CASSLGLYSGNTIYF.

This chain connects TRBV19 to TRBJ2-7; TRBD1 matches at 9 bases. With 3 bases clipped from V and 3 bases from J, the junction kept 9 bases outside the gene matches. CDR1 and CDR2 from the germline V gene are LNHDA and SQIVND (reference sequence). The CDR3 is 16 residues long. The CDR3 bases are TGTGCCAGTAGTATCGCTTTAGACAGGGGGATCTACGAGCAGTACTTC. Translated: CASSIALDRGIYEQYF.

The chain is built from TRBV5-4 and TRBJ2-7; possible D gene TRBD1, 5 bases. Germline V gene sequence: CDR1 SGHNT, CDR2 YYREEE (reference sequence). The CDR3 sequence is 13 residues long. With 6 bases removed from V and 4 bases from J, the gap between germline ends came to 14 bases. This CDR3 is CASMVQGGYEQYF. CDR3 in DNA: TGTGCCAGCATGGTGCAGGGTGGTTACGAGCAGTACTTC.

V is TRBV13 and J is TRBJ2-2, with 7 bases aligning to TRBD2. Trimming took 0 bases from V and 2 from J; bases not matched to a gene: 6. The CDR3 runs 17 residues. CDR1 is PRHDT, CDR2 FYEKMQ, per germline (reference sequence). CDR3 in DNA: TGTGCCAGCAGCTTAGGGTGGCTAGCGGCTAACACCGGGGAGCTGTTTTTT. Residues: CASSLGWLAANTGELFF.

The V and J genes are TRBV27 and TRBJ1-1; 12 bases line up with TRBD1. Losses at the gene ends were 4 bases for V and 4 bases for J; bases not matched to a gene: 16. This CDR3 is built from 19 residues. Germline CDR1 MNHEY, CDR2 SMNVEV (reference sequence). CDR3 nucleotides: TGTGCCAGCAGTTCTTACTCCGGGACAGGGGGCGCGTGGGTCACTGAAGCTTTCTTT. Translation gives CASSSYSGTGGAWVTEAFF.

The V call is TRBV7-9, the J call TRBJ1-5, with a tentative D call TRBD1 (6 bases). Germline CDR1 SEHNR, CDR2 FQNEAQ (reference sequence). V lost 2 bases and J lost 4, with 21 bases in between. The CDR3 spans 18 residues. The CDR3 DNA reads as TGTGCCAGCAGCTTATGGGTGGAACAGGGCCGGCAAAATCAGCCCCAGCATTTT. Protein: CASSLWVEQGRQNQPQHF. The variable domain in full, completed from reference TRBV7-9 and TRBJ1-5, reads DTGVSQNPRHKITKRGQNVTFRCDPISEHNRLYWYRQTLGQGPEFLTYFQNEAQLEKSRLLSDRFSAERPKGSFSTLEIQRTEQGDSAMYLCASSLWVEQGRQNQPQHFGDGTRLSIL.

The V call is TRBV5-6, the J call TRBJ2-1; D is possibly TRBD2 (6 bases). Deletions cut 3 bases from V and 5 bases from J, with 18 bases between. CDR3 length: 16 residues. Germline V gives CDR1 SGHDT, CDR2 YYEEEE. The CDR3 loop is CASSYPAGIVDNEQFF. In DNA form, the CDR3 reads TGTGCCAGCAGCTATCCCGCGGGGATCGTTGACAATGAGCAGTTCTTC.

V is TRBV7-2 and J is TRBJ2-5; D is possibly TRBD2 (7 bases). CDR3 length equals 18 residues. CDR1 is SGHTA and CDR2 is FQGNSA in the germline V gene. V dropped 1 base and J dropped 1 base, with 19 bases sitting between them. The CDR3, as DNA: TGTGCCAGCAGCTTAGTTGTATCTGAGGGGGGGACCCAAGAGACCCAGTACTTC. It encodes CASSLVVSEGGTQETQYF.

The rearrangement links TRBV2 to TRBJ2-3, with 14 bases fitting TRBD2. There are 18 residues in the CDR3. J lost 0 bases, V lost 4 bases, and 6 bases had no gene match. CDR1 is SNHLY, CDR2 FYNNEI, per germline. The CDR3 DNA is TGTGCCAGCAGTGTGGGACTAGCGGGGGTGTCTAGCACAGATACGCAGTATTTT. It is translated as CASSVGLAGVSSTDTQYF.

The CDR3 protein is CASSGAGENYGYTF. CDR3 bases: TGTGCCAGCAGCGGGGCGGGGGAAAACTATGGCTACACCTTC. J is TRBJ1-2 and V is TRBV9; TRBD1 might be the D (5 bases). This CDR3 has 14 amino acids. Per the germline V gene, CDR1 is SGDLS and CDR2 is YYNGEE. Deletions cut 3 bases from V and 2 bases from J, with 11 bases between. The full variable domain, completed using reference TRBV9 and TRBJ1-2, is DSGVTQTPKHLITATGQRVTLRCSPRSGDLSVYWYQQSLDQGLQFLIQYYNGEERAKGNILERFSAQQFPDLHSELNLSSLELGDSALYFCASSGAGENYGYTFGSGTRLTVV.

The chain couples TRBV6-6 to TRBJ2-3; 9 positions agree with TRBD2. This CDR3 is built from 15 residues. Germline CDR1 MNHNY, CDR2 SVGAGI (reference sequence). Unmatched junction bases numbered 18, after V lost 6 bases and J lost 14 bases. The CDR3 region is CASSTSSSGGKGGYF. In DNA, the CDR3 is TGTGCCAGCAGCACCTCGAGTAGCGGGGGCAAAGGAGGGTATTTT.